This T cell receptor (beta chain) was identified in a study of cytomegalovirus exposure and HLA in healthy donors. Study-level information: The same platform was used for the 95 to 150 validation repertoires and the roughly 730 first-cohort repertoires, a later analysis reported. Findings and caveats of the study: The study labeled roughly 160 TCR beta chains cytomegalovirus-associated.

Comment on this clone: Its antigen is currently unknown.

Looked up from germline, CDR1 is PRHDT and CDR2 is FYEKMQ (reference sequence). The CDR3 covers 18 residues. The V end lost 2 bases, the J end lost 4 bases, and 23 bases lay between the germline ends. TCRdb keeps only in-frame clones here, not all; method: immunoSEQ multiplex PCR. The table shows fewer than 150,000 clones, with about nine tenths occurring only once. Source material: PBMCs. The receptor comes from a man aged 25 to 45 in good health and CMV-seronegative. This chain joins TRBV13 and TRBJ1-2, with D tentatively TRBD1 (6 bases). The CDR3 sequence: CASSLMSGGRGATYGYTF. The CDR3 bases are TGTGCCAGCAGCTTAATGTCGGGGGGCCGTGGGGCGACCTATGGCTACACCTTC.